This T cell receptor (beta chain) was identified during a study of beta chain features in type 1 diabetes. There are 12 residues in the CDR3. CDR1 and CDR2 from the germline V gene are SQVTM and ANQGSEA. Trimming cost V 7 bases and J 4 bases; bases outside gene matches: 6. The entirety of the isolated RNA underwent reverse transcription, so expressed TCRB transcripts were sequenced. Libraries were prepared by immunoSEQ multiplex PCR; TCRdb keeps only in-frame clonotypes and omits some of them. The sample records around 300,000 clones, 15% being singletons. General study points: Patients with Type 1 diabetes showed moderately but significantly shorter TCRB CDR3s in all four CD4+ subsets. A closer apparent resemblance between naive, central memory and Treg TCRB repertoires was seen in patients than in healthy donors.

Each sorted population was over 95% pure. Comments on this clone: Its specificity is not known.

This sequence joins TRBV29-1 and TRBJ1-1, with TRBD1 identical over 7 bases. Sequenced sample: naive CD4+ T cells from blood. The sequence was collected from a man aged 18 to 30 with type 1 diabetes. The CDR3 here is CSAKQGGTEAFF. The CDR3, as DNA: TGCAGCGCAAAGCAGGGGGGCACTGAAGCTTTCTTT.